A few counts support the clone carrying this TCR beta chain. Its target is unknown. Patients were excluded because of uncontrolled infection, other autoimmune disease, pregnancy or lactation. This entry is derived from a study of T cells in Graves' hyperthyroidism and ophthalmopathy. Study in general: The blood sample was taken at first diagnosis, before treatment began. Findings and caveats of the study: By a 13 V-J model, ophthalmopathy was set apart from stable hyperthyroidism. Most clonotypes expanded in the thyroid (above 0.001) were also present in blood.

The source material, RNA transcripts, was used to amplify TCR beta CDR3 regions. The TCR CDR3 first-round RT-PCR relied on the HTBI primer set. Each CDR3 protein gets one entry after TCRdb re-called the multiplex PCR reads with MiXCR. The sample carries about 700,000 distinct CDR3 sequences, less than 15% recorded once. The CDR3 sequence is 18 residues long. Looked up from germline, CDR1 is LGHNT and CDR2 is FRNRAP. V lost 6 bases to trimming and J lost 2 bases; unmatched junction nucleotides: 12. V gene TRBV12-5 combines with J gene TRBJ2-1; 11 nucleotides align to TRBD1. Sample: blood. This sequence originates from a woman younger than 35 with Graves' hyperthyroidism. The CDR3: CASGYLPLGQGAYNEQFF. The CDR3 DNA sequence: TGTGCTAGTGGGTACCTCCCGCTGGGACAGGGGGCCTACAATGAGCAGTTCTTC.